One T cell receptor (beta chain) is described in this entry. Antigen specificity is unknown. The sample's time point: blood 2 weeks post-SBRT. This sample's treatment: 15 Gy SBRT to primary tumor, nephrectomy 4 weeks later. The V and J ends lost 3 bases and 6 bases, in that order; junction bases with no gene match: 5. The CDR3 consists of 13 residues. CDR1 MDHEN and CDR2 SYDVKM come from the germline V gene. Data came from immunoSEQ multiplex PCR; TCRdb stores just in-frame clones and leaves some out. The sample carries about 130,000 clones, roughly four fifths recorded once. The sample originates from a study of radiation and T cells in renal cell carcinoma. About the research overall: Nephrectomy followed 15 Gy stereotactic body radiation by 4 weeks. Regarding the study as a whole: Top tumor clonotypes rose in blood 2 weeks post-radiation, then contracted.

The rearrangement uses TRBV28 and TRBJ2-7; 7 bases are a match to TRBD2. The source material was blood, sampled from a patient whose treatment included radiotherapy and nephrectomy. This receptor was taken from a man aged 50 to 59 with renal cell carcinoma. The CDR3 loop is CASSFQRDSEQYF. Here the CDR3 DNA reads TGTGCCAGCAGTTTCCAGCGGGATAGCGAGCAGTACTTC.